This T cell receptor (beta chain) was documented in a study of shared clonotypes between healthy human individuals. Whole-study findings and limits: Generation probabilities of non-shared clonotypes were lower (relative to those shared by all four donors). Shared across a handful of donors were roughly 4.7% of the naive CD4 clonotypes.

Sequencing was performed with immunoSEQ multiplex PCR; in TCRdb, only in-frame clones are kept and a portion is missing. This table has a few million clones, about 90% appearing once. Trimming took 1 base from V and 6 from J, leaving 7 bases between them. Germline CDR1 reads SGHVS; CDR2 reads FNYEAQ. This CDR3 has 12 amino acids. Points on this clone: Its target is unknown.

The sequencing sample was made of naive CD4+ T cells from PBMCs. The subset here: CD45RA+ positively selected. This chain joins TRBV7-6 and TRBJ2-7; unclear D gene. This TCR came from a man aged 18 to 35 in good health. Some clones in this sample may be carry-over from other donors' samples. CDR3 DNA sequence: TGTGCCAGCAGCTTAGAATGGGGCGAGCAGTACTTC. Amino acid sequence: CASSLEWGEQYF.